The 27 T cell receptor beta chains presented below share a single source sample, sequenced in a study of T cells after yellow fever vaccination. Via MiXCR, TCRdb re-called the 5' RACE reads, giving one row per CDR3 protein. The table includes more than 3,500 distinct CDR3 sequences, 7.8% detected once. Sequences were derived from PBMCs, either bulk or a sorted T-cell subset (CD4+, CD8+, memory, or dextramer-sorted; not recorded which), sampled roughly seven weeks after the first yellow fever vaccination. All receptors derive from a man aged 18 to 29 who received the YFV17D yellow fever vaccine.

This clonotype was observed at least ten times. The gene calls are TRBV7-8 and TRBJ2-2; TRBD2 matches at 12 bases. This CDR3 is built from 15 residues. Germline values: CDR1 SGHVS, CDR2 FQNEAQ. V lost 5 bases to trimming and J lost 5 bases; unmatched junction nucleotides: 3. The CDR3 here is CASSTSGGPTGELFF. The CDR3, as DNA: TGTGCCAGCAGCACTAGCGGGGGGCCGACCGGGGAGCTGTTTTTT.

There are many counts of this clonotype. DNA for the CDR3: TGCAGCGTTGACCCCGGAGACAGTCCCGAGGCTTTCTTT. Its protein product is CSVDPGDSPEAFF. The rearrangement uses TRBV29-1 and TRBJ1-1; maybe TRBD1 (5 bases). The V gene lost 3 bases and the J gene lost 11 bases, with 19 bases spanning the gap. The CDR3 extends over 13 amino acids. CDR1 and CDR2 from the germline V gene are SQVTM and ANQGSEA.

This clonotype is categorized as medium-sized. V and J are TRBV6-1 and TRBJ1-2; D possibly corresponds to TRBD1 (6 bases). CDR1 and CDR2 from the germline V gene are MNHNS and SASEGT. The CDR3 extends over 12 amino acids. V lost 6 bases, J lost 6 bases, and 11 bases lay in between. CDR3 in DNA: TGTGCCAGCAGAGAGGGGGGACATGGCTACACCTTC. This encodes CASREGGHGYTF.

The V gene is TRBV3-1, the J gene TRBJ2-5; possible D gene TRBD2, 6 bases. Trimming removed 10 bases from V and 2 bases from J, with 26 bases in between. Looked up from germline, CDR1 is LGHDT and CDR2 is YNNKEL (reference sequence). The CDR3 is 17 amino acids. CDR3 protein: CATSQVVIAVSQETQYF. The DNA for the CDR3 is TGTGCCACCTCCCAAGTAGTGATAGCGGTGTCACAAGAGACCCAGTACTTC.

Many counts were recorded for this clonotype. CDR3: CASSLDLAASYEQYV. The CDR3 nucleotides read TGTGCCAGCAGCTTAGATCTCGCAGCGTCCTACGAGCAGTACGTC. The chain carries TRBV11-2 and TRBJ2-7; D uncertain. Per the germline V gene, CDR1 is SGHAT and CDR2 is FQNNGV. V lost 0 bases and J 1 base, leaving 10 bases between the germline ends. This CDR3 has 15 residues.

Ten or more counts support this clonotype. The CDR3 DNA reads TGCGCCAGCAGCCCCCGACCCAATCAGCCCCAGCATTTT. Translating gives CASSPRPNQPQHF. The chain is built from TRBV4-3 and TRBJ1-5; no clear D gene. The CDR3 is 13 amino acids. Germline-derived CDR1 and CDR2 are LGHNA and YSLEER. V dropped 4 bases and J dropped 3 bases, with 7 bases sitting between them.

This clonotype has at least ten counts. This chain joins TRBV28 and TRBJ2-3; D assignment may be TRBD1 or TRBD2 (5 bases each). Germline CDR1 is MDHEN and CDR2 is SYDVKM. This CDR3 is built from 17 residues. V lost 4 bases, J lost 1 base, and 18 bases lay in between. The CDR3 spells CASSSRALVGGTDTQYF. CDR3 DNA sequence: TGTGCCAGCAGTTCTCGGGCCCTCGTGGGGGGCACAGATACGCAGTATTTT.

This clonotype occurred many times. The chain is built from TRBV6-5 and TRBJ2-2, with 10 positions matching TRBD2. V was pared by 0 bases and J by 8 bases, with 9 bases of the junction left unmatched. The CDR3 consists of 17 residues. Germline V CDR1 and CDR2: MNHEY, SVGAGI. The CDR3 DNA sequence: TGTGCCAGCAGTTACTCCTTCGGACTAGCGGCTTCGGGGGAGCTGTTTTTT. Its translation is CASSYSFGLAASGELFF.

This clonotype came up many times. The chain employs TRBV4-3 and TRBJ1-4, with D uncertain. CDR1 and CDR2 (germline): LGHNA, YSLEER. V lost 2 bases, J lost 5 bases, and 18 bases lay in between. This CDR3 is built from 17 residues. CDR3 coding DNA: TGCGCCAGCAGCCAAATTCCTTTCGGCCAACAGAATGAAAAACTGTTTTTT. This codes for CASSQIPFGQQNEKLFF.

In its sample, this clonotype was seen many times. This sequence joins TRBV3-1 and TRBJ2-3; 7 nucleotides agree with TRBD1. V was clipped by 4 bases and J by 6 bases; unmatched bases: 13. The germline CDR1 and CDR2 sequences are LGHDT and YNNKEL (reference sequence). This CDR3 is 16 amino acids long. The DNA for the CDR3 is TGTGCCAGCAGCCCGCTACAGGGGATGGGGGCCGATACGCAGTATTTT. This codes for CASSPLQGMGADTQYF.

This clonotype was picked up many times. This sequence joins TRBV5-1 and TRBJ1-1; 10 positions match TRBD1. V gave up 4 bases and J gave up 6 bases; unmatched junction bases: 9. CDR3 size: 15 residues. Germline V CDR1 and CDR2: SGHRS, YFSETQ. CDR3 nucleotides: TGCGCCAGCAGCGATGGGACAGGGGCCTTCGCTGAAGCTTTCTTT. Amino acid sequence: CASSDGTGAFAEAFF.

This chain uses TRBV20-1 with TRBJ1-2, with 12 nucleotides matching TRBD1. There are 15 residues in the CDR3. V was pared by 0 bases and J by 4 bases, with 3 bases of the junction left unmatched. In germline, CDR1 is DFQATT, CDR2 SNEGSKA (reference sequence). This CDR3 is CSAREAGQGAYGYTF. For the CDR3, the DNA is TGCAGTGCTAGAGAAGCGGGACAGGGGGCCTATGGCTACACCTTC.

Ten or more counts support this clonotype. The chain uses TRBV19 and TRBJ2-1; 9 bases line up with TRBD1. V trimming: 8 bases; J trimming: 0 bases; junction bases outside the gene matches: 2. This CDR3 region has 14 residues. Germline CDR1 reads LNHDA; CDR2 reads SQIVND (reference sequence). This CDR3 is CASWDRVSYNEQFF. As DNA, the CDR3 is TGTGCCAGTTGGGACAGGGTCTCCTACAATGAGCAGTTCTTC.

The table lists this clonotype with many counts. The gene calls are TRBV18 and TRBJ1-5; D call uncertain. The CDR3 has 12 amino acids. Germline V gives CDR1 KGHSH, CDR2 LQKENI. Trimming shortened V by 6 bases and J by 10 bases, and 13 bases separated the two germline ends. The CDR3 DNA reads as TGTGCCAGCTCTCGCCGCGAGGGACCCCAGCATTTT. Residues: CASSRREGPQHF. The variable domain in full, completed from reference TRBV18 and TRBJ1-5, reads NAGVMQNPRHLVRRRGQEARLRCSPMKGHSHVYWYRQLPEEGLKFMVYLQKENIIDESGMPKERFSAEFPKEGPSILRIQQVVRGDSAAYFCASSRREGPQHFGDGTRLSIL.

The sample holds many counts of this clonotype. This sequence joins TRBV4-1 and TRBJ2-6, with D uncertain. CDR3 length equals 17 residues. Germline V gene data show CDR1 as MGHRA and CDR2 as YSYEKL. V was pared by 0 bases and J by 0 bases, with 9 bases between. This chain's CDR3 is CASSQDPPTSGANVLTF. The CDR3 nucleotides read TGCGCCAGCAGCCAAGATCCTCCTACCTCTGGGGCCAACGTCCTGACTTTC.

This clonotype came up many times. The chain employs TRBV7-2 and TRBJ2-1; 7 bases map to TRBD2. In germline, CDR1 is SGHTA, CDR2 FQGNSA. This CDR3 comprises 15 residues. Losses at the gene ends were 5 bases for V and 0 bases for J; bases not matched to a gene: 4. CDR3 protein: CASSRRGDSYNEQFF. CDR3 bases: TGTGCCAGCAGCCGCCGGGGGGACTCCTACAATGAGCAGTTCTTC.

There are many counts of this clonotype. V usage is TRBV5-5 and J usage is TRBJ2-7; the match to TRBD2 covers 8 bases. Germline-derived CDR1 and CDR2 are SGHKS and YYEKEE (reference sequence). Trimming removed 1 base from V and 6 bases from J; junction bases left unmatched: 9. This CDR3 is built from 15 residues. CDR3 residues: CASSLWGPGGIEQYF. As DNA, the CDR3 is TGTGCCAGCAGCTTGTGGGGACCGGGGGGGATCGAGCAGTACTTC.

This clonotype is deemed medium-sized. V gene TRBV10-3 combines with J gene TRBJ2-7; D perhaps matches TRBD1 (6 bases). V dropped 10 bases and J dropped 3 bases, with 22 bases sitting between them. Germline assignment: CDR1 ENHRY and CDR2 SYGVKD. The CDR3 runs to 15 residues. CDR3 protein: CATQGTPGAIYEQYV. CDR3 bases: TGTGCCACCCAGGGGACACCAGGGGCAATCTACGAGCAGTACGTC.

This clonotype was detected ten times or more. The chain couples TRBV7-9 to TRBJ2-1; 8 bases are a match to TRBD2. The CDR3 is made up of 15 amino acids. Germline V lookup: CDR1 SEHNR, CDR2 FQNEAQ (reference sequence). Trimming removed 4 bases from V and 5 bases from J; junction bases left unmatched: 7. The CDR3 sequence: CASSSPREGHNEQFF. CDR3 sequence (DNA): TGTGCCAGCAGCTCCCCCCGGGAGGGGCACAATGAGCAGTTCTTC.

This clonotype was recorded many times. This rearrangement joins TRBV11-2 to TRBJ2-4; D is uncertain. The germline CDR1 and CDR2 sequences are SGHAT and FQNNGV. V gave up 0 bases and J gave up 11 bases, with 8 bases separating them. The CDR3 is made up of 12 amino acids. CDR3 bases: TGTGCCAGCAGCTTAGATCGGGCACTTCAGTACTTC. As protein: CASSLDRALQYF.

This clonotype was recorded at least ten times. The chain joins TRBV4-2 to TRBJ1-5, with D hard to call. Trimming pared 0 bases from V and 3 bases from J, leaving 0 bases between. This CDR3 comprises 12 residues. Germline CDR1 is LGHNA and CDR2 is YNFKEQ. The CDR3, as DNA: TGTGCCAGCAGCCAAGACAATCAGCCCCAGCATTTT. This codes for CASSQDNQPQHF.

In this sample, this clonotype turned up many times. This sequence joins TRBV15 and TRBJ2-5; D unclear. The CDR3 is 15 amino acids. CDR1 is LNHNV, CDR2 YYDKDF, per germline (reference sequence). V was shortened by 2 bases and J by 0 bases, with 10 bases between the two germline ends. This CDR3 is CATSRLGLYQETQYF. The CDR3, as DNA: TGTGCCACCAGCAGACTAGGCTTGTACCAAGAGACCCAGTACTTC.

The rearrangement uses TRBV7-9 and TRBJ2-1; D possibly corresponds to TRBD2 (5 bases). The CDR3 runs 14 residues. The germline CDR1 and CDR2 sequences are SEHNR and FQNEAQ (reference sequence). Trimming cost V 5 bases and J 5 bases, with 13 bases left between them. The DNA of the CDR3 is TGTGCCAGCAGCCCCGGGGTACCGCACAATGAGCAGTTCTTC. Its translation is CASSPGVPHNEQFF.

This clonotype counts as large. The chain joins TRBV12-3 or TRBV12-4 to TRBJ1-2; D gene unclear. V was clipped by 6 bases and J by 7 bases, with 15 bases between them. This CDR3 spans 13 amino acids. In nucleotides, the CDR3 is TGTGCCAGCAGCCAAAACCCCCCCGGTGGCTACACCTTC. Its protein product is CASSQNPPGGYTF.

This clonotype was recorded at least ten times. The CDR3 region has the DNA TGCAGGGAAACTGGGGGCTATTGTTATGAGCAGTTCTTC. Translated: CRETGGYCYEQFF. The chain combines TRBV29-1 with TRBJ2-1; maybe TRBD1 (6 bases). The length of the CDR3 is 13 residues. The V gene's germline CDR1 is SQVTM and CDR2 ANQGSEA.

In this sample, this clonotype turned up many times. The chain uses TRBV6-2 or TRBV6-3 and TRBJ1-5, with D perhaps TRBD1 (6 bases). Trimming stripped 6 bases from V and 9 bases from J, with 15 bases between. From germline, CDR1 is MNHEY and CDR2 SVGEGT. The CDR3 length is 13 residues. The CDR3 spells CASSQSGGRPQHF. CDR3 bases: TGTGCCAGCAGCCAGAGTGGGGGGCGGCCCCAGCATTTT.

This clonotype was seen many times. V and J are TRBV7-2 and TRBJ2-5; no clear D. The germline V and J ends were trimmed by 3 bases and 2 bases, with 13 bases remaining between them. Germline lookup yields CDR1 SGHTA and CDR2 FQGNSA. The CDR3 runs to 15 residues. The CDR3 spells CASSFRSEPQETQYF. The CDR3 DNA is TGTGCCAGCAGCTTCAGAAGCGAGCCTCAAGAGACCCAGTACTTC.